The 10 T cell receptor beta chains in this list originate from one sample, sequenced in a study of T cells expressing NK-cell markers. TCRdb derives one entry per CDR3 protein from the 5' RACE reads, leaving out DNA. Its listing shows some 440,000 distinct CDR3 sequences. The sequenced sample was blood T cells: a sorted CD56 or NKG2C T cell subset, CD4+ or CD8+ T cells, or bulk PBMC T cells (not recorded which). The receptors were gathered from a woman aged 45-60 years in good health.

The chain couples TRBV5-1 to TRBJ2-7; the D call of TRBD2 rests on TCRdb alone, since no DNA is present to check it. Germline V lookup: CDR1 SGHRS, CDR2 YFSETQ. This CDR3 is 15 amino acids long. The CDR3 loop reads CASSLEVAGDYEQYF. Using reference TRBV5-1 and TRBJ2-7 for the parts outside the CDR3, the full variable domain is KAGVTQTPRYLIKTRGQQVTLSCSPISGHRSVSWYQQTPGQGLQFLFEYFSETQRNKGNFPGRFSGRQFSNSRSEMNVSTLELGDSALYLCASSLEVAGDYEQYFGPGTRLTVT.

The chain uses TRBV10-3 and TRBJ2-2; TCRdb proposes TRBD2, but this gene call is untestable without DNA. The V gene's germline CDR1 is ENHRY and CDR2 SYGVKD. The CDR3 is 15 amino acids. The CDR3 reads CAISESGGPTGELFF.

V and J are TRBV11-3 and TRBJ2-5. The CDR3 loop spans 13 amino acids. Germline CDR1 reads SGHNT; CDR2 reads YENEEA. CDR3 sequence: CASSWRQKETQYF.

This rearrangement joins TRBV29-1 to TRBJ1-1. Germline assignment: CDR1 SQVTM and CDR2 ANQGSEA. The CDR3 is 12 residues long. CDR3 sequence: CSVASTVAEAFF.

This chain links TRBV7-2 with TRBJ1-1; TCRdb names TRBD1, which stays unverified in the absence of DNA. The CDR3 is made up of 14 amino acids. Germline values: CDR1 SGHTA, CDR2 FQGNSA. This chain's CDR3 is CASSRTGGVGEAFF.

The gene calls are TRBV21-1 and TRBJ2-1; the D call of TRBD2 rests on TCRdb alone, since no DNA is present to check it. TRBV21-1 is a recognized pseudogene. This CDR3 comprises 15 residues. The CDR3 region is CASRTDPLNYNEQFF.

This chain uses TRBV5-1 with TRBJ2-7; absent DNA, TCRdb's TRBD1 call cannot be checked. The CDR3 is 15 amino acids. The germline V gene has CDR1 SGHRS and CDR2 YFSETQ. The chain's CDR3 is CASSPQGQVSYEQYF.

The chain links TRBV11-2 to TRBJ1-3; with no DNA, the TCRdb D assignment of TRBD1 cannot be verified. Germline-derived CDR1 and CDR2 are SGHAT and FQNNGV. The CDR3 length is 18 residues. The CDR3 protein is CASSLDQGTAIAGNTIYF.

The chain joins TRBV12-3 or TRBV12-4 to TRBJ2-5; TCRdb's D call, TRBD2, is unchecked because there is no DNA. There are 16 residues in the CDR3. This CDR3 reads CASSSFGLGSRLTQYF.

The J gene is TRBJ2-1, the V gene TRBV5-1; without DNA, the TCRdb call of TRBD1 cannot be checked. CDR3 length: 15 amino acids. Germline assignment: CDR1 SGHRS and CDR2 YFSETQ. The CDR3 loop reads CASSLGNRGYNEQFF.